This TCR beta chain originates from a study of blood T cells in healthy people across ages. Sample-barcoded 5' priming and a J-beta primer mix drove a second PCR of roughly 6 to 12 cycles. MiXCR, applied by TCRdb to the 5' RACE reads, yields one record per CDR3 protein. The repertoire holds roughly 640,000 distinct CDR3 sequences, with approximately 30% as singletons. This CDR3 contains 14 residues. V was shortened by 0 bases and J by 3 bases, with 9 bases between the two germline ends. Per the germline V gene, CDR1 is SNHLY and CDR2 is FYNNEI. This clonotype has ten or more counts. Sequencing was carried out using blood. The source of this sequence is a woman of 80 years or more in good health. This chain connects TRBV2 to TRBJ2-7; D perhaps matches TRBD1 (5 bases). CDR3 protein: CASSEAYDSYEQYF. CDR3 DNA sequence: TGTGCCAGCAGTGAAGCATACGACAGCTACGAGCAGTACTTC. Full variable domain (rest looked up from reference TRBV2 and TRBJ2-7): EPEVTQTPSHQVTQMGQEVILRCVPISNHLYFYWYRQILGQKVEFLVSFYNNEISEKSEIFDDQFSVERPDGSNFTLKIRSTKLEDSAMYFCASSEAYDSYEQYFGPGTRLTVT.